This T cell receptor (beta chain) was recorded in a study of blood T cell repertoires in COVID-19. The overall study: The samples span acute and convalescent COVID-19 from the United States, Italy and Spain. PBMCs, B-cell-depleted T cells, or T cells provided the cDNA or gDNA that made up the material.

As originally analysed: Amplification of reference gene primers provided the estimated nucleated cell counts. Produced via immunoSEQ multiplex PCR; TCRdb's table is partial and in-frame only. That table is the source of V, J and clone size, and D and trimming were worked out from the DNA. The sample includes about 440,000 clones, approximately 90% of them seen just once. The junction had 5 bases not matched to a gene; V was cut back by 3 bases and J by 5 bases. CDR3 length: 15 residues. Germline loops: CDR1 SGDLS, CDR2 YYNGEE. The receptor's source is a woman aged 25-40 years with acute or convalescent COVID-19. The V and J genes are TRBV9 and TRBJ2-7; 13 nucleotides match TRBD2. The sequenced sample consisted of peripheral blood. The CDR3 region is CASSEGTSGTDEQYF. The CDR3 bases are TGTGCCAGCAGCGAGGGGACTAGCGGGACCGACGAGCAGTACTTC.